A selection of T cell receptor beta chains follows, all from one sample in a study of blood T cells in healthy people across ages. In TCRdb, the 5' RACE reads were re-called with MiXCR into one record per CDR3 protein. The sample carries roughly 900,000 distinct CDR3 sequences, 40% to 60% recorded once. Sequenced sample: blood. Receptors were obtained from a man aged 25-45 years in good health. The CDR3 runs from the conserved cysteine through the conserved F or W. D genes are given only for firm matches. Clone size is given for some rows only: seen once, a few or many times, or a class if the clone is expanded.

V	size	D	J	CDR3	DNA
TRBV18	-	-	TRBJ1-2	CASWGLASGYTF	TGTGCCAGCTGGGGGCTGGCGAGTGGCTACACCTTC
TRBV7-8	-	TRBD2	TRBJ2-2	CASSYASGEAGELFF	TGTGCCAGCAGCTACGCTAGCGGGGAGGCCGGGGAGCTGTTTTTT
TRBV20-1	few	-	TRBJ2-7	CSASRGISNYEQYF	TGCAGTGCTAGCAGGGGAATCTCCAACTACGAGCAGTACTTC
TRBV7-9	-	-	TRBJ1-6	CASSLRDGYSSPLHF	TGTGCCAGCAGCTTAAGGGACGGATATAGTTCACCCCTCCACTTT
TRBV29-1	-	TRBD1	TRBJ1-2	CSGRTGDDGDGYTF	TGCAGCGGGCGGACAGGGGACGACGGGGATGGCTACACCTTC
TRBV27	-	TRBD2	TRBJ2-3	CASLLAGAYTDTQYF	TGTGCCAGCCTCTTAGCGGGCGCCTACACAGATACGCAGTATTTT
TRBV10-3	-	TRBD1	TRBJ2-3	CAISTGAGTDTQYF	TGTGCCATCAGCACAGGGGCCGGCACAGATACGCAGTATTTT
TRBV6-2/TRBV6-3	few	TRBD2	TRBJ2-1	CASNRDHGTSVYNEQFF	TGTGCCAGCAACAGGGACCACGGGACTAGCGTCTACAATGAGCAGTTCTTC
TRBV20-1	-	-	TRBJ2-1	CSAVSYNEQFF	TGCAGTGCTGTCTCCTACAATGAGCAGTTCTTC
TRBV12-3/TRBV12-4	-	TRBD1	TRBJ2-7	CASSTGTGGHF	TGTGCCAGCAGTACTGGGACAGGGGGGCACTTC
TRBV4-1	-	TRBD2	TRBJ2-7	CASSQGLADVYEQYF	TGCGCCAGCAGCCAAGGTCTAGCGGACGTCTACGAGCAGTACTTC
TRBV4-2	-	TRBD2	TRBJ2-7	CASSQATSGPYEQYF	TGTGCCAGCAGCCAAGCGACTAGCGGCCCCTACGAGCAGTACTTC
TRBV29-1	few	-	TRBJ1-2	CSVVGQSNYGYTF	TGCAGCGTGGTGGGGCAGAGTAACTATGGCTACACCTTC
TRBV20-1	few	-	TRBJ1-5	CSAQTDGNQPQHF	TGCAGTGCGCAGACAGACGGAAATCAGCCCCAGCATTTT
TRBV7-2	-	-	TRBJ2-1	CASSSHLSSYNEQFF	TGTGCCAGCAGCTCGCATCTGAGCTCCTACAATGAGCAGTTCTTC
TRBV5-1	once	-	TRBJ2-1	CAGRPTERNEQFF	TGCGCCGGCAGGCCGACGGAGCGCAATGAGCAGTTCTTC
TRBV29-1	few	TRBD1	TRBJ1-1	CSAERWTGGLYTEAFF	TGCAGCGCCGAACGATGGACAGGGGGCCTTTACACTGAAGCTTTCTTT
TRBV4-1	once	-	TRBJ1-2	CASSQRSSRTANYGYTF	TGCGCCAGCAGCCAGAGGTCGTCGAGGACAGCAAACTATGGCTACACCTTC
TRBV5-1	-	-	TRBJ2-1	CASSWTTYNEQFF	TGCGCCAGCAGCTGGACTACGTACAATGAGCAGTTCTTC
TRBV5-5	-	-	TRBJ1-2	CASSSLDAYGYTF	TGTGCCAGCAGCTCCCTCGACGCCTATGGCTACACCTTC
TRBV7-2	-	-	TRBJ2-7	CASSLGAVMEQYF	TGTGCCAGCAGCTTAGGGGCGGTTATGGAGCAGTACTTC
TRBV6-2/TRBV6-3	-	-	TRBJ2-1	CASGTTYEQFF	TGTGCCAGCGGGACCACGTATGAGCAGTTCTTC
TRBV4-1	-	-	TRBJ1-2	CASRQDIPGYGYTF	TGCGCCAGCAGGCAAGATATTCCCGGTTATGGCTACACCTTC
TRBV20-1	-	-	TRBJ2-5	CSARAVVAETQYF	TGCAGTGCTAGGGCAGTAGTTGCAGAGACCCAGTACTTC
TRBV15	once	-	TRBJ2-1	CATSKWGIDNEQFF	TGTGCCACCAGCAAATGGGGGATCGACAATGAGCAGTTCTTC
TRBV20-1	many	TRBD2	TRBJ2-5	CSARDWTSGVRETQYF	TGCAGTGCTAGAGATTGGACTAGCGGGGTTCGAGAGACCCAGTACTTC
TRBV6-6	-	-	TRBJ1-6	CASRPGEGGNSPLHF	TGTGCCAGCAGGCCCGGAGAGGGAGGGAATTCACCCCTCCACTTT